The entry that follows covers one T cell receptor beta chain sequence. The data derive from a study of shared clonotypes between healthy human individuals. Trimming removed 7 bases from V and 2 bases from J, with 10 bases in between. This CDR3 is built from 13 residues. Looked up from germline, CDR1 is SGHRS and CDR2 is YFSETQ. Profiled with immunoSEQ multiplex PCR; TCRdb holds only in-frame clones, not every one. The sample has 2,100,000 or so clones, nearly 97% seen once. This clonotype was obtained from a man between 18 and 29 years old in good health. Input material: naive CD4+ T cells sorted from blood. Subset: CD45RA+ positively selected. This chain connects TRBV5-1 to TRBJ2-1, with D unresolved. CDR3 region: CASRAETYNEQFF. The DNA of the CDR3 is TGCGCCAGCCGGGCAGAGACCTACAATGAGCAGTTCTTC.